The clone carrying this T cell receptor (beta chain) has only one observation. The antigen is undetermined. This record belongs to a study of PD-1 blockade in classical Hodgkin lymphoma. Overall study findings and caveats: Repertoire differences lack defined causes, possibly disease activity or prior therapy.

Method: immunoSEQ multiplex PCR; TCRdb's copy keeps in-frame clones and lacks some. The sample carries some 13,000 clones, roughly 86% recorded once. Each and every patient relapsed after autologous stem cell transplantation, and patients got differing brentuximab vedotin exposure. The V gene lost 2 bases and the J gene lost 6 bases, with 18 bases spanning the gap. The germline V gene encodes CDR1 MNHNY and CDR2 SVGAGI (reference sequence). The length of the CDR3 is 16 residues. The sequencing here drew on peripheral blood mononuclear cells (PBMCs), taken at baseline. The receptor comes from a human donor with classical Hodgkin lymphoma. The chain couples TRBV6-6 to TRBJ2-3; possibly TRBD1 or TRBD2 for D (5 bases each). The CDR3 loop is CASSYGTESFVDTQYF. The CDR3 DNA sequence: TGTGCCAGCAGTTACGGGACGGAATCCTTTGTGGATACGCAGTATTTT.